Listed here are 7 T cell receptor beta chains from one sample, sequenced in a study of monozygotic twins with inflammatory bowel disease. Reprocessing the 5' RACE reads, TCRdb reports a single entry for every CDR3 protein and omits DNA. The sample totals more than 300,000 distinct CDR3 sequences. Sequencing used blood. These receptors were taken from a human donor with ulcerative colitis or Crohn's disease, or a healthy co-twin of an affected twin (not recorded which).

J is TRBJ2-1 and V is TRBV7-9; TCRdb's D call of TRBD2 is untestable without DNA. Germline CDR1 and CDR2: SEHNR and FQNEAQ (reference sequence). The length of the CDR3 is 16 residues. The CDR3 region is CASSLALIAGTNEQFF. Drawing the rest from reference TRBV7-9 and TRBJ2-1, the complete variable domain is DTGVSQNPRHKITKRGQNVTFRCDPISEHNRLYWYRQTLGQGPEFLTYFQNEAQLEKSRLLSDRFSAERPKGSFSTLEIQRTEQGDSAMYLCASSLALIAGTNEQFFGPGTRLTVL.

The chain couples TRBV12-3 or TRBV12-4 to TRBJ1-5; the TCRdb D gene call, TRBD1, has no DNA to confirm it. This CDR3 has 18 residues. The CDR3 region is CASSYLGWGSDGNQPQHF.

The V call is TRBV4-1, the J call TRBJ1-1. The CDR3 totals 14 residues. The V gene's germline CDR1 is MGHRA and CDR2 YSYEKL. The CDR3 sequence: CASSLFHGDTEAFF.

The chain links TRBV5-1 to TRBJ2-5; absent DNA, TCRdb's TRBD2 call cannot be checked. CDR3 length: 15 residues. Germline V gene sequence: CDR1 SGHRS, CDR2 YFSETQ. Here the CDR3 reads CASSLALAGDETQYF.

The chain carries TRBV11-2 and TRBJ1-2. CDR1 and CDR2 (germline): SGHAT, FQNNGV. This CDR3 spans 13 amino acids. CDR3: CASSLVTNYGYTF.

The gene calls are TRBV5-8 and TRBJ2-3; TCRdb outputs TRBD1, but without DNA this stays unchecked. The CDR3 is made up of 14 amino acids. The germline V gene has CDR1 SGHTS and CDR2 YDEGEE. The CDR3 reads CASSRQGETDTQYF.

The chain carries TRBV7-3 and TRBJ2-3; the TRBD1 assignment by TCRdb is unverifiable without DNA. Germline CDR1 reads SGHTA; CDR2 reads FQGTGA. The CDR3 is 14 residues long. The chain's CDR3 is CASSLRDRGYTQYF.